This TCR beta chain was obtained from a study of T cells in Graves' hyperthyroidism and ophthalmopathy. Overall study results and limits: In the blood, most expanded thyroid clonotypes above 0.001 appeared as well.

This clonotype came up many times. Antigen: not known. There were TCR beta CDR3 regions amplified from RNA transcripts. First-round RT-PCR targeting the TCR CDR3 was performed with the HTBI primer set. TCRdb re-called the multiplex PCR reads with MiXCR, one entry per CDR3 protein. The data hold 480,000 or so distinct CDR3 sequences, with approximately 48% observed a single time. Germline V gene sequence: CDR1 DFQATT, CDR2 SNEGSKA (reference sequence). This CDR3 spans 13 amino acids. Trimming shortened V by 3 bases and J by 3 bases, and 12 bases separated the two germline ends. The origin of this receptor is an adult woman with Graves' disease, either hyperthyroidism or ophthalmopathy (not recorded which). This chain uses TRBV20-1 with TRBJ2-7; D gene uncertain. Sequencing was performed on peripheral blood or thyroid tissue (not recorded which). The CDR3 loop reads CSASPTGSYEQYF. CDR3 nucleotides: TGCAGTGCTAGCCCGACGGGCAGCTACGAGCAGTACTTC.